The 6 T cell receptor beta chains below come from one sample, sequenced in a study of blood T cells in healthy people across ages. Primers used in a second PCR of roughly 6 to 11 cycles were a sample-barcoded 5' primer and a J-beta primer mix. TCRdb itself ran the 5' RACE reads through MiXCR, one entry per CDR3 protein. The sample holds 1.5 million to 2 million distinct CDR3 sequences, 35% to 50% seen once. Sequencing used blood. The receptors were gathered from a human donor in good health.

This clonotype was seen just once. V usage is TRBV29-1 and J usage is TRBJ1-2, with D tentatively TRBD1 (5 bases). The CDR3 has 12 residues. Germline V lookup: CDR1 SQVTM, CDR2 ANQGSEA. Trimming removed 7 bases at V and 4 bases at J, with 13 bases between. The chain's CDR3 is CSATVMGYGYTF. The CDR3 DNA sequence: TGCAGCGCGACAGTAATGGGCTATGGCTACACCTTC.

The chain employs TRBV4-3 and TRBJ1-6; D not resolved. From germline, CDR1 is LGHNA and CDR2 YSLEER. With 0 bases removed from V and 12 bases from J, the gap between germline ends came to 6 bases. This CDR3 comprises 12 residues. The CDR3 reads CASSQESGPLHF. CDR3 in DNA: TGCGCCAGCAGCCAAGAGTCAGGACCCCTCCACTTT.

This clonotype was recorded a few times. The rearrangement links TRBV7-2 to TRBJ2-3; TRBD2 agrees at 7 bases. V was clipped by 0 bases and J by 0 bases; unmatched bases: 6. The CDR3 is 17 residues long. Germline-derived CDR1 and CDR2 are SGHTA and FQGNSA. CDR3 DNA sequence: TGTGCCAGCAGCTTAGCGCTGGGCGGGGGAAGCACAGATACGCAGTATTTT. It encodes CASSLALGGGSTDTQYF.

V is TRBV20-1 and J is TRBJ1-4; the match to TRBD1 covers 7 bases. Trimming at V came to 3 bases and at J to 12 bases, leaving 7 bases not matched to a gene. The CDR3 sequence is 12 residues long. Germline CDR1 DFQATT, CDR2 SNEGSKA (reference sequence). The CDR3 nucleotides are TGCAGTGCTAGGGGGTTCACAGGGGAACTGTTTTTT. Encoded protein: CSARGFTGELFF.

This clonotype was observed a few times. The genes are TRBV28 and TRBJ1-6, with 7 bases fitting TRBD1. The V gene's germline CDR1 is MDHEN and CDR2 SYDVKM. This CDR3 contains 16 residues. After removal of 4 bases from V and 6 bases from J, the junction contained 9 bases not matched to a gene. The CDR3 coding sequence is TGTGCCAGCAGTTCGGGGCCGACAGGGACTAATTCACCCCTCCACTTT. Translated, it gives CASSSGPTGTNSPLHF.

This clonotype occurred a few times. This chain links TRBV2 with TRBJ2-7; 10 positions agree with TRBD1. Germline V lookup: CDR1 SNHLY, CDR2 FYNNEI. The CDR3 loop spans 15 amino acids. V shed 8 bases, J shed 3 bases, and the junction held 10 bases outside the gene matches. This CDR3 is CASAPGQGYFYEQYF. CDR3 nucleotide sequence: TGTGCCAGCGCACCGGGACAGGGGTATTTCTACGAGCAGTACTTC.